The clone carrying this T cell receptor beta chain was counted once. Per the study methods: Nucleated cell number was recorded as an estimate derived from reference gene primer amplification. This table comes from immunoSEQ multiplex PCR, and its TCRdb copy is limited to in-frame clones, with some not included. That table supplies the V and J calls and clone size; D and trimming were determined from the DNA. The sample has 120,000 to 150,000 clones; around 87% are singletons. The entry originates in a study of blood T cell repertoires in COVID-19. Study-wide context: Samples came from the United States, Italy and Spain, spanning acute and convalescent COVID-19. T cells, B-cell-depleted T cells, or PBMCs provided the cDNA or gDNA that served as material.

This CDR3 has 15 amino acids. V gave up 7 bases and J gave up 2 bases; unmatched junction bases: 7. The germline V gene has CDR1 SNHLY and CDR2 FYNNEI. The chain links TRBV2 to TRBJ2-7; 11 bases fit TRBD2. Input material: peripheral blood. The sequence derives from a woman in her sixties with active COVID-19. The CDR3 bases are TGTGCCAGCATGGGGCTAGCGGGAGGAGCCTACGAGCAGTACTTC. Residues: CASMGLAGGAYEQYF.